The clone carrying this TCR beta chain is labeled medium-sized. Its cognate antigen is unknown. TRB rearrangements were amplified by multiplex PCR with BIOMED2 TRB-A/B primers. MiXCR was run by TCRdb on the multiplex PCR reads, yielding one entry per CDR3 protein. This table has fewer than 10,000 distinct CDR3 sequences, roughly 31% appearing once. These data come from a study of T and B cells in COVID-19 patients. Study summary: Most recovered patients had mild to moderate COVID-19 treated as outpatients. Active-infection patients were older, median about 70 years, than recovered patients, median around 35 years.

Study conclusions and caveats: At recovery TRB diversity and richness exceeded healthy donors, after highly clonal active COVID-19 repertoires. Patients with COVID-19 reportedly showed strongly skewed T cell receptor beta variable and joining gene usage.

Each TRB amplification used about 250-550 ng of genomic DNA from blood. Sequencing was carried out using blood. The receptor's source is a human donor who had recovered from COVID-19.

CDR3 amino acids: CASSLKGAGYNEQFF. The DNA of the CDR3 is TGTGCCAGCAGCTTGAAAGGGGCCGGCTACAATGAGCAGTTCTTC. The chain has TRBV5-4 and TRBJ2-1; perhaps TRBD1 as D (5 bases). The CDR3 runs 15 residues. Germline loops: CDR1 SGHNT, CDR2 YYREEE (reference sequence). V was pared by 1 base and J by 3 bases, with 11 bases between.